The 31 T cell receptor beta chains in this list originate from one sample, sequenced in a study of shared clonotypes between healthy human individuals. TCRdb keeps only in-frame clones here, not all; method: immunoSEQ multiplex PCR. The sample consists of roughly 2.2 million clones, around 93% of them appearing once. Sequencing input: naive CD4+ T cells from PBMCs. As to subset: CD45RA+ positively selected. The receptor set was obtained from a man aged 18 to 29 in good health. Some clones in this sample may be carry-over from other donors' samples.

The V and J genes are TRBV5-1 and TRBJ2-3; TRBD2 aligns across 8 bases. The J segment lost 0 bases and the V segment lost 3 bases, leaving 3 bases of the junction unmatched. CDR3 length: 15 amino acids. Germline loops: CDR1 SGHRS, CDR2 YFSETQ. CDR3 sequence: CASSSAGVSTDTQYF. The CDR3 DNA sequence: TGCGCCAGCAGCTCAGCGGGAGTAAGCACAGATACGCAGTATTTT.

The chain combines TRBV6-5 with TRBJ1-5, with a weak D call TRBD1 (6 bases). The V and J ends lost 5 bases and 4 bases respectively, with 15 bases between them. This CDR3 spans 15 amino acids. Germline loops: CDR1 MNHEY, CDR2 SVGAGI. The chain's CDR3 is CASSAGALWNQPQHF. The CDR3 bases are TGTGCCAGCAGTGCAGGGGCATTATGGAATCAGCCCCAGCATTTT.

The chain carries TRBV4-3 and TRBJ2-3, with 16 positions matching TRBD2. Per the germline V gene, CDR1 is LGHNA and CDR2 is YSLEER. Germline trimming cut 1 base from V and 2 bases from J; bases unmatched to any gene: 6. The CDR3 runs 19 residues. The CDR3 region has the DNA TGCGCCAGCAGCCAAGCACCCGGGACTAGCGGGAGGGCCACAGATACGCAGTATTTT. Encoded protein: CASSQAPGTSGRATDTQYF.

A word on this clone: The sample carries other DNA sequences with the same CDR3. The rearrangement uses TRBV28 and TRBJ2-7, with 7 positions matching TRBD2. This CDR3 is 14 amino acids long. J lost 3 bases, V lost 2 bases, and 4 bases had no gene match. Germline values: CDR1 MDHEN, CDR2 SYDVKM. The CDR3 region has the DNA TGTGCCAGCAGTTTAGGAGGGAGGGGCTACGAGCAGTACTTC. It codes for CASSLGGRGYEQYF.

A remark on this clone: Other nucleotide sequences from this sample produce the same CDR3. CDR3 nucleotide sequence: TGTGCCAGCAGCGTAGGTCTAGCGGGGGGCACAGATACGCAGTATTTT. This gives the protein CASSVGLAGGTDTQYF. The V and J genes are TRBV9 and TRBJ2-3; 10 bases are a match to TRBD2. This CDR3 is built from 16 residues. Germline loops: CDR1 SGDLS, CDR2 YYNGEE. V was clipped by 0 bases and J by 1 base; unmatched bases: 2.

The chain carries TRBV7-2 and TRBJ1-3; D might be TRBD1 (5 bases). Trimming cost V 8 bases and J 8 bases, with 7 bases left between them. CDR1 and CDR2 (germline): SGHTA, FQGNSA. The CDR3 is 10 residues long. The CDR3 sequence is CASRGDTIYF. The DNA of the CDR3 is TGTGCCAGCCGGGGGGACACCATATATTTT. Filled out from reference TRBV7-2 and TRBJ1-3, the complete variable domain reads GAGVSQSPSNKVTEKGKDVELRCDPISGHTALYWYRQSLGQGLEFLIYFQGNSAPDKSGLPSDRFSAERTGGSVSTLTIQRTQQEDSAVYLCASRGDTIYFGEGSWLTVV.

The chain links TRBV18 to TRBJ2-1; 10 bases are a match to TRBD1. Germline V CDR1 and CDR2: KGHSH, LQKENI. Unmatched junction bases numbered 7, after V lost 3 bases and J lost 8 bases. This CDR3 is built from 15 residues. The CDR3 here is CASSPRQGATDEQFF. CDR3 nucleotide sequence: TGTGCCAGCTCACCGCGACAGGGGGCAACCGATGAGCAGTTCTTC.

The chain's CDR3 is CASSLDGGGQETQYF. DNA of the CDR3: TGTGCCAGCAGCTTGGATGGCGGGGGCCAAGAGACCCAGTACTTC. The chain carries TRBV5-4 and TRBJ2-5; 7 nucleotides align to TRBD2. The CDR3 extends over 15 amino acids. V lost 0 bases, J lost 1 base, and 3 bases stayed unmatched. Germline-derived CDR1 and CDR2 are SGHNT and YYREEE (reference sequence). Supplemented by reference TRBV5-4 and TRBJ2-5, the full variable domain reads ETGVTQSPTHLIKTRGQQVTLRCSSQSGHNTVSWYQQALGQGPQFIFQYYREEENGRGNFPPRFSGLQFPNYSSELNVNALELDDSALYLCASSLDGGGQETQYFGPGTRLLVL.

The V and J genes are TRBV5-4 and TRBJ1-5; possible D gene TRBD1, 5 bases. V was cut by 1 base and J by 5 bases, with 13 bases left in between. Germline CDR1 SGHNT, CDR2 YYREEE (reference sequence). This CDR3 has 15 residues. This CDR3 is CASSLYSGRDQPQHF. The DNA of the CDR3 is TGTGCCAGCAGCTTGTATTCGGGCAGGGATCAGCCCCAGCATTTT.

The rearrangement links TRBV28 to TRBJ2-7; D is possibly TRBD2 (6 bases). V lost 2 bases and J 1 base, leaving 9 bases between the germline ends. The CDR3 extends over 14 amino acids. Germline-derived CDR1 and CDR2 are MDHEN and SYDVKM. The CDR3 region is CASSLIGTSYEQYF. The CDR3 bases are TGTGCCAGCAGTTTAATTGGGACTTCCTACGAGCAGTACTTC.

The chain combines TRBV5-1 with TRBJ2-7; TRBD2 matches 8 bases. This CDR3 spans 15 amino acids. The germline CDR1 and CDR2 sequences are SGHRS and YFSETQ. Unmatched junction bases numbered 7, after V lost 0 bases and J lost 5 bases. The CDR3, as DNA: TGCGCCAGCAGCTTGGCGGCTAGCGGGTACCACGAGCAGTACTTC. It codes for CASSLAASGYHEQYF.

The J gene is TRBJ2-7, the V gene TRBV25-1; 7 bases are shared with TRBD2. CDR1 and CDR2 from the germline V gene are MGHDK and SYGVNS. The CDR3 has 15 amino acids. The ends lost 8 bases at V and 2 bases at J; junction bases unmatched: 12. DNA for the CDR3: TGTGCCAGCCGGGGAGGGTTTTATGAGGCCTACGAGCAGTACTTC. This translates into CASRGGFYEAYEQYF.

The V and J genes are TRBV11-1 and TRBJ2-7; 10 nucleotides align to TRBD2. With V trimmed by 2 bases and J by 2 bases, 12 bases remained unmatched. This CDR3 spans 18 amino acids. Per germline, CDR1 SGHAT and CDR2 FQDESV (reference sequence). This chain's CDR3 is CASSLRPPGLAETYEQYF. In nucleotides, the CDR3 is TGTGCCAGCAGCTTAAGGCCCCCTGGACTAGCGGAGACCTACGAGCAGTACTTC.

This chain joins TRBV7-2 and TRBJ1-4; tentatively, D is TRBD1 (5 bases). CDR3 length: 15 residues. V lost 1 base, J lost 7 bases, and 13 bases lay in between. Germline assignment: CDR1 SGHTA and CDR2 FQGNSA. CDR3 sequence (DNA): TGTGCCAGCAGCTTAGTCAAAAGTGGGGGTGAAAAACTGTTTTTT. The encoded protein is CASSLVKSGGEKLFF. Supplemented by reference TRBV7-2 and TRBJ1-4, the full variable domain reads GAGVSQSPSNKVTEKGKDVELRCDPISGHTALYWYRQSLGQGLEFLIYFQGNSAPDKSGLPSDRFSAERTGGSVSTLTIQRTQQEDSAVYLCASSLVKSGGEKLFFGSGTQLSVL.

The sample holds one count of this clone. This chain connects TRBV7-2 to TRBJ1-1; maybe TRBD1 (6 bases). Per germline, CDR1 SGHTA and CDR2 FQGNSA. Between the trimmed V and J ends, which lost 5 bases and 7 bases, there was a span of 14 bases. The length of the CDR3 is 13 residues. CDR3 in amino acids: CASSPREGGEAFF. CDR3 in DNA: TGTGCCAGCAGCCCCCGAGAAGGGGGTGAAGCTTTCTTT. Based on the CDR3 plus reference TRBV7-2 and TRBJ1-1, the full variable domain is GAGVSQSPSNKVTEKGKDVELRCDPISGHTALYWYRQSLGQGLEFLIYFQGNSAPDKSGLPSDRFSAERTGGSVSTLTIQRTQQEDSAVYLCASSPREGGEAFFGQGTRLTVV.

This chain joins TRBV29-1 and TRBJ2-5; a weak D match, TRBD2 (5 bases). The J call is uncertain, as TRBJ2-7 better fits the DNA end. This CDR3 has 15 residues. Per germline, CDR1 SQVTM and CDR2 ANQGSEA. CDR3 loop: CSVQKNRGQVSEQYF. In nucleotides, the CDR3 is TGCAGCGTCCAAAAGAATAGAGGGCAGGTGAGCGAGCAGTACTTC.

This chain uses TRBV7-2 with TRBJ2-3, with a weak D call TRBD2 (6 bases). CDR3 length: 13 amino acids. V was cut by 3 bases and J by 5 bases, with 9 bases left in between. Germline V lookup: CDR1 SGHTA, CDR2 FQGNSA. For the CDR3, the DNA is TGTGCCAGCAGCTTCCGGGAGAGAGATACGCAGTATTTT. Amino acids: CASSFRERDTQYF.

This clone was seen just once. CDR3 DNA: TGTGCCAGCAGTTACCAACGGGAGTTCTACGGGGAGCTGTTTTTT. It is translated as CASSYQREFYGELFF. This sequence joins TRBV6-5 and TRBJ2-2; perhaps TRBD2 as D (6 bases). V was cut by 2 bases and J by 7 bases, with 14 bases left in between. The V gene's germline CDR1 is MNHEY and CDR2 SVGAGI. The CDR3 is made up of 15 amino acids.

CDR3: CASSYSMPQNTGELFF. In DNA form, the CDR3 reads TGTGCCAGCAGTTACTCGATGCCACAGAACACCGGGGAGCTGTTTTTT. The rearrangement links TRBV6-5 to TRBJ2-2; D is undetermined. V lost 0 bases to trimming and J lost 1 base, with 9 bases between them. The germline V gene encodes CDR1 MNHEY and CDR2 SVGAGI. The CDR3 extends over 16 amino acids.

The V call is TRBV2, the J call TRBJ2-6; D is undetermined. This CDR3 is 15 amino acids long. Deletions cut 1 base from V and 2 bases from J, with 6 bases between. Germline CDR1 reads SNHLY; CDR2 reads FYNNEI. The CDR3 bases are TGTGCCAGCAGTGAAGGTTTGACTGGGGCCAACGTCCTGACTTTC. Translated: CASSEGLTGANVLTF.

The J gene is TRBJ1-1, the V gene TRBV6-5; the match to TRBD1 covers 9 bases. CDR3 length equals 14 residues. Germline loops: CDR1 MNHEY, CDR2 SVGAGI. V lost 6 bases and J lost 0; bases outside the gene matches: 2. The CDR3 protein is CASSDRGMNTEAFF. CDR3 coding DNA: TGTGCCAGCAGCGACAGGGGGATGAACACTGAAGCTTTCTTT.

V usage is TRBV7-9 and J usage is TRBJ2-7; 11 bases align to TRBD2. J lost 3 bases, V lost 5 bases, and 3 bases had no gene match. In germline, CDR1 is SEHNR, CDR2 FQNEAQ (reference sequence). CDR3 size: 14 residues. CDR3 in amino acids: CASSMTSGNYEQYF. The CDR3 DNA is TGTGCCAGCAGCATGACTAGCGGGAACTACGAGCAGTACTTC.

The rearrangement joins TRBV5-6 to TRBJ2-5, with TRBD1 identical over 11 bases. CDR3 size: 15 residues. The germline gives CDR1 SGHDT, CDR2 YYEEEE. Trimming removed 4 bases from V and 6 bases from J; junction bases left unmatched: 8. In nucleotides, the CDR3 is TGTGCCAGCAGCGGAAACCGGGACAGGGGGAAGACCCAGTACTTC. This encodes CASSGNRDRGKTQYF.

This chain uses TRBV11-2 with TRBJ2-1, with unresolved D. The CDR3 consists of 12 residues. The V end lost 5 bases, the J end lost 9 bases, and 11 bases lay between the germline ends. Germline CDR1 reads SGHAT; CDR2 reads FQNNGV. The CDR3 DNA is TGTGCCAGCAGCCGAACCACCGGTGAGCAGTTCTTC. Its protein product is CASSRTTGEQFF. Filled out from reference TRBV11-2 and TRBJ2-1, the complete variable domain reads EAGVAQSPRYKIIEKRQSVAFWCNPISGHATLYWYQQILGQGPKLLIQFQNNGVVDDSQLPKDRFSAERLKGVDSTLKIQPAKLEDSAVYLCASSRTTGEQFFGPGTRLTVL.

The chain's CDR3 is CASSLPQGRAFHNEQFF. CDR3 DNA: TGTGCCAGCAGCTTACCCCAAGGGAGGGCCTTCCACAATGAGCAGTTCTTC. The V call is TRBV7-2, the J call TRBJ2-1; TRBD2 aligns across 7 bases. Germline CDR1 SGHTA, CDR2 FQGNSA. CDR3 length: 17 amino acids. With V trimmed by 2 bases and J by 5 bases, 12 bases remained unmatched.

CDR3 sequence: CASSQDGKDTEAFF. The DNA for the CDR3 is TGCGCCAGCAGCCAAGATGGTAAGGACACTGAAGCTTTCTTT. The rearrangement links TRBV4-1 to TRBJ1-1; the D is unclear. The V end lost 0 bases, the J end lost 3 bases, and 8 bases lay between the germline ends. Germline CDR1 is MGHRA and CDR2 is YSYEKL. The CDR3 is 14 residues long.

The gene calls are TRBV4-2 and TRBJ2-2; D not resolved. This CDR3 is built from 17 residues. Germline values: CDR1 LGHNA, CDR2 YNFKEQ. The ends were cut back, 0 bases at V and 0 bases at J, with 11 bases in the middle. The CDR3 nucleotides are TGTGCCAGCAGCCAAGAGGCGCTTATACCGAACACCGGGGAGCTGTTTTTT. Encoded protein: CASSQEALIPNTGELFF.

This rearrangement joins TRBV28 to TRBJ2-5, with TRBD2 identical over 8 bases. The CDR3 sequence is 17 residues long. CDR1 and CDR2 from the germline V gene are MDHEN and SYDVKM. J was trimmed by 7 bases and V by 2 bases; bases with no gene match: 15. CDR3 bases: TGTGCCAGCAGTTTAGCCAGAGTTAGCGGGATCGGCGGGACCCAGTACTTC. Translated: CASSLARVSGIGGTQYF.

The chain recombines TRBV19 with TRBJ1-1; 8 positions match TRBD1. This CDR3 is 15 amino acids long. In germline, CDR1 is LNHDA, CDR2 SQIVND (reference sequence). The V and J ends lost 7 bases and 4 bases, in that order; junction bases with no gene match: 11. The CDR3 here is CASKTGGSLGTEAFF. CDR3 in DNA: TGTGCCAGTAAAACAGGGGGGTCATTGGGCACTGAAGCTTTCTTT.

The chain joins TRBV11-2 to TRBJ2-2, with 12 bases fitting TRBD2. Germline V gene data show CDR1 as SGHAT and CDR2 as FQNNGV. Losses at the gene ends were 1 base for V and 6 bases for J; bases not matched to a gene: 3. The CDR3 sequence is 16 residues long. CDR3 protein: CASSLVLAGGAGELFF. The CDR3 coding sequence is TGTGCCAGCAGCTTAGTACTAGCGGGAGGCGCCGGGGAGCTGTTTTTT.

The gene calls are TRBV28 and TRBJ2-7, with D maybe TRBD2 (7 bases). Between the trimmed V and J ends, which lost 9 bases and 2 bases, there was a span of 17 bases. Germline CDR1 reads MDHEN; CDR2 reads SYDVKM. CDR3 length: 14 residues. Written as DNA, the CDR3 is TGTGCCAGTGGACAGCGGGGCCGAACCTACGAGCAGTACTTC. Its translation: CASGQRGRTYEQYF.